This T cell receptor (beta chain) was sequenced in a study of vaccination and CD4 T cells after COVID-19. Study summary: The post-COVID sampling time was a median about 13 weeks after diagnosis, ranging from 35 to 161. Median time from second vaccine dose to sampling was roughly 65 days (14 to 241). Whole-study findings and limits: When vaccine-specific clones from convalescent patients were examined, 304 of 307 were spike mono-reactive.

The sample's treatment: approximately nine-day PBMC culture with coronavirus spike peptide pools or control peptides (ViraFEST assay). The unexposed donor's CD4+ T cells were collected before the COVID-19 pandemic (2011-2018). The Oncomine TCR Beta short-read assay was applied to DNA of cultured CD4+ T cells. Cultured CD4+ T cells yielded the extracted genomic DNA. TCRdb independently ran MiXCR on the PCR reads; one entry per CDR3 protein. The data hold some 7,400 distinct CDR3 sequences, with 35% to 40% observed a single time. This clonotype came up a few times. The antigen is not known. Sequencing was performed on CD4+ T cells from blood, cultured in vitro. This sequence originates from a human donor in good health.

The DNA for the CDR3 is TGTGCCAGCAGCACTCCCCGGGACAGGGGTTTGGGGACTGAAGCTTTCTTT. Residues: CASSTPRDRGLGTEAFF. The chain employs TRBV7-9 and TRBJ1-1; the match to TRBD1 covers 10 bases. The CDR3 sequence is 17 residues long. V was pared by 5 bases and J by 5 bases, with 14 bases of the junction left unmatched. CDR1 is SEHNR and CDR2 is FQNEAQ in the germline V gene (reference sequence).